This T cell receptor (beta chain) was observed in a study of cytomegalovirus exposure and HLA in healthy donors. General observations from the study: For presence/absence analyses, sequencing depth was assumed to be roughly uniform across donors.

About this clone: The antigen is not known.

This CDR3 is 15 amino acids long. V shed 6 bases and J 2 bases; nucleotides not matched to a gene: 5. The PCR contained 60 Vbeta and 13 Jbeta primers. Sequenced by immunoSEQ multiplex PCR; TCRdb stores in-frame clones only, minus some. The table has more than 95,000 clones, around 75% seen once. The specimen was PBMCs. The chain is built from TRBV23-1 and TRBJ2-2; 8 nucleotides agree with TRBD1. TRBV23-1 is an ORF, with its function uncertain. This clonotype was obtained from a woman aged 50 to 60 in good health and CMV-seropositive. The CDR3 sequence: CASRHRGVNTGELFF. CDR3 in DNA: TGCGCCAGCAGGCACAGGGGGGTTAACACCGGGGAGCTGTTTTTT.